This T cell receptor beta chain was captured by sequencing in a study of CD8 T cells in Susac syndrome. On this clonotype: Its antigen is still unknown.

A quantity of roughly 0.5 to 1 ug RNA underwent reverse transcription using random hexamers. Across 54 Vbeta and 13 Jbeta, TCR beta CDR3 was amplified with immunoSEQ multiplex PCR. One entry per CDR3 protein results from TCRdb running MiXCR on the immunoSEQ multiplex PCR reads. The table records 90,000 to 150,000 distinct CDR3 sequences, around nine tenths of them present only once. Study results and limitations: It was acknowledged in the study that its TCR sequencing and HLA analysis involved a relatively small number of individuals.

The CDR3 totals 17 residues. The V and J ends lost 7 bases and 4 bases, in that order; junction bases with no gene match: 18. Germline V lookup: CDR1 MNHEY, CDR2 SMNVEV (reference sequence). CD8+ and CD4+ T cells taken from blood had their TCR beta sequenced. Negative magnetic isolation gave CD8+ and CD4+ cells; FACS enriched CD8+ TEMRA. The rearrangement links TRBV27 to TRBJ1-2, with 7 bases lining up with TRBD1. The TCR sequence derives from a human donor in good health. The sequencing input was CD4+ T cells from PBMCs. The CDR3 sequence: CASKTTSGRGRSYGYTF. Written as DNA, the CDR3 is TGTGCCAGCAAAACGACATCCGGGAGGGGGCGAAGCTATGGCTACACCTTC.